This T cell receptor beta chain originates from a study of blood T cell repertoires in COVID-19. Study overall: The analysed material was cDNA or gDNA that came from T cells, B-cell-depleted T cells, or PBMCs.

The assay was immunoSEQ multiplex PCR, and TCRdb's table has in-frame clones only and misses some. The profile shows approximately 130,000 clones, 85% to 90% of them singletons. From germline, CDR1 is SEHNR and CDR2 FQNEAQ (reference sequence). The V and J ends lost 1 base and 4 bases, in that order; junction bases with no gene match: 6. The CDR3 is made up of 16 amino acids. This TCR was sampled from a man aged 55 to 69 with acute or convalescent COVID-19. J is TRBJ1-2 and V is TRBV7-9; 10 bases are a match to TRBD1. Sequenced material: peripheral blood. The CDR3 protein is CASSLGGTGDAYGYTF. The CDR3 nucleotides are TGTGCCAGCAGCTTAGGTGGGACAGGGGACGCCTATGGCTACACCTTC.